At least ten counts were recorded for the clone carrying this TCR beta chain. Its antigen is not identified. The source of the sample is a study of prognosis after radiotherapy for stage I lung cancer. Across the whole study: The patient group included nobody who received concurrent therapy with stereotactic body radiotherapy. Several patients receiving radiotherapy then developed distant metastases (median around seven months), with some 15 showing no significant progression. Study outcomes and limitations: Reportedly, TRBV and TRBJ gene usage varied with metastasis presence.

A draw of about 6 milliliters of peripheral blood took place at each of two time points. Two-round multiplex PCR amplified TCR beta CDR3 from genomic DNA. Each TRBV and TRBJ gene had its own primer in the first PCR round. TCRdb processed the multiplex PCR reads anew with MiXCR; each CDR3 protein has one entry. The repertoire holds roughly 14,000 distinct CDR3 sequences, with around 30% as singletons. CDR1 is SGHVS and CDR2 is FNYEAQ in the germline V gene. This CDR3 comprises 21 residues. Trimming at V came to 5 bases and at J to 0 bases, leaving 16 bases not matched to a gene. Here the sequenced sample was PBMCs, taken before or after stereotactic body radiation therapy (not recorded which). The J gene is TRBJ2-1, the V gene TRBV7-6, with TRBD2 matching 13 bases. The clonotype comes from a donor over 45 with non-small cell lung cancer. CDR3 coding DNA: TGTGCCAGCAGCCCCCCCTGGACTAGCGGGAGTTCCACAGTCTCCTACAATGAGCAGTTCTTC. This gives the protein CASSPPWTSGSSTVSYNEQFF.